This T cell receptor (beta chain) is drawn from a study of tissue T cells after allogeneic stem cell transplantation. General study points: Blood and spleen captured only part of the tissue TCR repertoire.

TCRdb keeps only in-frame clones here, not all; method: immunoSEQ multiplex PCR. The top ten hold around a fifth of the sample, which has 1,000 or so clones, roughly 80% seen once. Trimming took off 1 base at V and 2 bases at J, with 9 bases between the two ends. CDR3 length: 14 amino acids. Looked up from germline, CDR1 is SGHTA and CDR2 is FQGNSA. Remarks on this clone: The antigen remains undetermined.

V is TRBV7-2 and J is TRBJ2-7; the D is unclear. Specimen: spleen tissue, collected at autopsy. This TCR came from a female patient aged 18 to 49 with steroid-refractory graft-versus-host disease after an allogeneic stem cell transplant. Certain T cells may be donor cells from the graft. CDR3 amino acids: CASSLELETYEQYF. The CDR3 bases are TGTGCCAGCAGCTTAGAGCTGGAAACCTACGAGCAGTACTTC.